Reported below is one T cell receptor beta chain. The sample originates from a study of blood T cell repertoires in COVID-19. CDR3 length: 14 amino acids. CDR1 is KGHDR, CDR2 SFDVKD, per germline. The trim removed 7 bases at V and 6 bases at J, leaving 8 bases unmatched. Sequencing was performed with immunoSEQ multiplex PCR; in TCRdb, only in-frame clones are kept and a portion is missing. Of about 140,000 clones detected, under 85% appear once; the ten largest clones hold approximately 1.6%. The receptor's source is a woman under 30 who had been exposed to COVID-19. The chain combines TRBV24-1 with TRBJ1-2, with TRBD1 matching over 9 bases. Sequencing was done on a sample of PBMCs or T cells enriched from blood (not recorded which). CDR3 in amino acids: CATSPRDRADGYTF. DNA of the CDR3: TGTGCCACCAGCCCCCGGGACAGGGCCGATGGCTACACCTTC.